This TCR beta chain was observed in a study of shared clonotypes between healthy human individuals. As for the study in general: Donors had three CD4 naive, three CD4 memory, two CD8 naive and one CD8 memory plate apiece.

TCRdb keeps only in-frame clones here, not all; method: immunoSEQ multiplex PCR. This table holds about 600,000 clones, about 95% found once. This CDR3 spans 15 amino acids. Trimming shortened V by 4 bases and J by 6 bases, and 19 bases separated the two germline ends. CDR1 is SGHRS, CDR2 YFSETQ, per germline. The naive CD8 fraction comprised CD45RO-negative cells positively selected for CCR7 and excluded terminally differentiated effector memory CD45RA+ cells. The receptor was isolated from a woman in her twenties or thirties in good health. The chain couples TRBV5-1 to TRBJ1-2, with D perhaps TRBD1 (6 bases). The sequencing sample was made of naive CD8+ T cells sorted from blood. For the CDR3, the DNA is TGCGCCAGCAGCCCACCCCGGGCAGGGGTGAATGGCTACACCTTC. Amino acid sequence: CASSPPRAGVNGYTF. Variable domain in full (rest from reference TRBV5-1 and TRBJ1-2): KAGVTQTPRYLIKTRGQQVTLSCSPISGHRSVSWYQQTPGQGLQFLFEYFSETQRNKGNFPGRFSGRQFSNSRSEMNVSTLELGDSALYLCASSPPRAGVNGYTFGSGTRLTVV.